Here is one TCR beta chain with its context. The antigen is undetermined. Assay used: immunoSEQ multiplex PCR; TCRdb lists only in-frame clones, some missing. Here the sample spans approximately 36,000 clones, approximately 83% being singletons. This CDR3 is 21 amino acids long. Trimming took 1 base from V and 0 from J; bases not matched to a gene: 17. CDR1 SGDLS and CDR2 YYNGEE come from the germline V gene. These data come from a study of CD4 T cells in relation to SARS-CoV-2 and coronaviruses. Study as a whole: After roughly ten days of antigen culture, PBMC TCR beta CDR3s were sequenced.

General observations from the study: SARS-CoV-2-driven expansion was significantly weaker in crossreactive than monoreactive clones.

This rearrangement joins TRBV9 to TRBJ2-2; 8 bases align to TRBD2. The sequence came from an adult with COVID-19. Sequencing was carried out using naive CD4+ T cells from PBMCs, cultured in vitro. Subset defined: naive CD4+ T cells isolated by negative enrichment. In nucleotides, the CDR3 is TGTGCCAGCAGCGTACGATTCTTAGCGGGACCCAGCTTCGCGAACACCGGGGAGCTGTTTTTT. This codes for CASSVRFLAGPSFANTGELFF.